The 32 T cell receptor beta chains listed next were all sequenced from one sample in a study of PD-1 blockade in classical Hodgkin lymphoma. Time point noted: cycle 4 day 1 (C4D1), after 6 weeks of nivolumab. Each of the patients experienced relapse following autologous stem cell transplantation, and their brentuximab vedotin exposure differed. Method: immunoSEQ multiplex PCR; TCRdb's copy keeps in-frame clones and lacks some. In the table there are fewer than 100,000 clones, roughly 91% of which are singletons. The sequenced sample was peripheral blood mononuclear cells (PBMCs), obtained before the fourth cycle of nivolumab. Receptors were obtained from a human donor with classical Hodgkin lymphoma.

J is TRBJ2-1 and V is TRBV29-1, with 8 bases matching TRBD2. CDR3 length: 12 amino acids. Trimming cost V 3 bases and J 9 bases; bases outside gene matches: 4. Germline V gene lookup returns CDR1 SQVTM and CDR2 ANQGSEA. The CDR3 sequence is CSVELAGGEQFF. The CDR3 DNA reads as TGCAGCGTTGAGTTGGCGGGAGGTGAGCAGTTCTTC.

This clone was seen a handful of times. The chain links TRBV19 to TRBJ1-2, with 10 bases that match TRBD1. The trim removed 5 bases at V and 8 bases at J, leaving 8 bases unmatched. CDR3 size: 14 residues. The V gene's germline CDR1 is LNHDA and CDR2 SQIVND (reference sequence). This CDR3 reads CASSRTGGLYGYTF. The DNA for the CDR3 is TGTGCCAGTAGTCGGACAGGGGGTCTCTACGGCTACACCTTC.

The CDR3 here is CASSPEVAGAYNEQFF. CDR3 nucleotide sequence: TGTGCCAGCAGCCCAGAGGTAGCGGGGGCCTACAATGAGCAGTTCTTC. V and J are TRBV27 and TRBJ2-1; 9 bases are a match to TRBD2. V trimming: 6 bases; J trimming: 2 bases; junction bases outside the gene matches: 8. CDR1 is MNHEY, CDR2 SMNVEV, per germline (reference sequence). CDR3 size: 16 residues.

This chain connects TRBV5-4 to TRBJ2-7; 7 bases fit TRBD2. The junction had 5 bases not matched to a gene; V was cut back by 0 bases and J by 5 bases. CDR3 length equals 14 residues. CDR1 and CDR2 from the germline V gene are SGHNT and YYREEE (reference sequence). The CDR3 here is CASSLDWTSNEQYF. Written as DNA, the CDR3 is TGTGCCAGCAGCTTGGATTGGACTAGTAACGAGCAGTACTTC. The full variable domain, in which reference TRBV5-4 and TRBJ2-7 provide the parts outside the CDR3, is ETGVTQSPTHLIKTRGQQVTLRCSSQSGHNTVSWYQQALGQGPQFIFQYYREEENGRGNFPPRFSGLQFPNYSSELNVNALELDDSALYLCASSLDWTSNEQYFGPGTRLTVT.

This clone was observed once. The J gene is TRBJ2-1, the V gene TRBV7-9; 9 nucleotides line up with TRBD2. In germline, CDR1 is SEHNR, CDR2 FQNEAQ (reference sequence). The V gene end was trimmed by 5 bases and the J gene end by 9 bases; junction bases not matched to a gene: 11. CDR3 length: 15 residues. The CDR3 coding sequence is TGTGCCAGCAGCCTCTGGACTAGCGAGAGTCCTGAGCAGTTCTTC. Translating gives CASSLWTSESPEQFF.

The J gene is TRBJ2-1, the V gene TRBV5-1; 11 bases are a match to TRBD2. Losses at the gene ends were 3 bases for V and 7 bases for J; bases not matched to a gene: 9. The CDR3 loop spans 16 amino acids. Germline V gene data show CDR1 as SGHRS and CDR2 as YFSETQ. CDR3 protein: CASSYDTSGSGNEQFF. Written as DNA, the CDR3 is TGCGCCAGCAGCTACGACACTAGCGGGAGTGGAAATGAGCAGTTCTTC.

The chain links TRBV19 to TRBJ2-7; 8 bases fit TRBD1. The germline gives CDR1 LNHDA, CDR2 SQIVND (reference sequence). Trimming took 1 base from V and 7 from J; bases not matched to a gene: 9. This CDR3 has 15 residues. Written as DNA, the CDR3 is TGTGCCAGTAGTATAGGGTCGGGACAGGCGGGAGAGCAGTACTTC. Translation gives CASSIGSGQAGEQYF.

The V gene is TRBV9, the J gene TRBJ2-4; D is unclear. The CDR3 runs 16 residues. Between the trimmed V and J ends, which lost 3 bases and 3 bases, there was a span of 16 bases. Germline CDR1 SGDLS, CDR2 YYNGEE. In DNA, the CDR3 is TGTGCCAGCAGCGCAGGACCTGGGGTGGGCAAAAACATTCAGTACTTC. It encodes CASSAGPGVGKNIQYF.

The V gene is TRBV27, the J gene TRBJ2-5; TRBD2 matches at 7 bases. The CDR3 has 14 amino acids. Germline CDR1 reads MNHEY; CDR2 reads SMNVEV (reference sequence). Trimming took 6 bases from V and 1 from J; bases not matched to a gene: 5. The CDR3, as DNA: TGTGCCAGCAGCCCGGGGGGTTTCCAAGAGACCCAGTACTTC. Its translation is CASSPGGFQETQYF.

CDR3 DNA: TGTGCCAGCAGTTTCGGCGGACGCGAGCAGTACTTC. Translated, it gives CASSFGGREQYF. The chain links TRBV27 to TRBJ2-7, with D uncertain. Per the germline V gene, CDR1 is MNHEY and CDR2 is SMNVEV (reference sequence). The CDR3 runs to 12 residues. V lost 3 bases and J lost 6, with 9 bases in between.

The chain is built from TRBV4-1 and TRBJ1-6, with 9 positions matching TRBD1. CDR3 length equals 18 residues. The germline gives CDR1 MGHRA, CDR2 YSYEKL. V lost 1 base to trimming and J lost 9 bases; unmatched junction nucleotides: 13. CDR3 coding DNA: TGCGCCAGCAGCCAAGGGGGGCCCGGGACAGGGCTTTCTTCACCCCTCCACTTT. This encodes CASSQGGPGTGLSSPLHF.

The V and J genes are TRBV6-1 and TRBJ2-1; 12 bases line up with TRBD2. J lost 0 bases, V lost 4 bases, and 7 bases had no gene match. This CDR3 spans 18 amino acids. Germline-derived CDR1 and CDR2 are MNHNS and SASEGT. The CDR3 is CASSVLGLAGSSYNEQFF. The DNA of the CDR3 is TGTGCCAGCAGTGTTCTTGGACTAGCGGGAAGCTCCTACAATGAGCAGTTCTTC.

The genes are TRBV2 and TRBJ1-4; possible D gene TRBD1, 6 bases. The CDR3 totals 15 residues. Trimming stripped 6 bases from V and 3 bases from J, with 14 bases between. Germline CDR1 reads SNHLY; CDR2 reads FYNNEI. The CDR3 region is CASSDPGQSNEKLFF. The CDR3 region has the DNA TGTGCCAGCAGCGATCCGGGACAATCTAATGAAAAACTGTTTTTT.

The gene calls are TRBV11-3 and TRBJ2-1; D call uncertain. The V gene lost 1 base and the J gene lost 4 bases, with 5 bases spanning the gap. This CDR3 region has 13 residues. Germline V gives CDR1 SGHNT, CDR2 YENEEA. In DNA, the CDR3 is TGTGCCAGCAGCTTAGGTCGGTACAATGAGCAGTTCTTC. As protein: CASSLGRYNEQFF. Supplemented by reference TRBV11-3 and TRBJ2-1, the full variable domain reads EAGVVQSPRYKIIEKKQPVAFWCNPISGHNTLYWYLQNLGQGPELLIRYENEEAVDDSQLPKDRFSAERLKGVDSTLKIQPAELGDSAVYLCASSLGRYNEQFFGPGTRLTVL.

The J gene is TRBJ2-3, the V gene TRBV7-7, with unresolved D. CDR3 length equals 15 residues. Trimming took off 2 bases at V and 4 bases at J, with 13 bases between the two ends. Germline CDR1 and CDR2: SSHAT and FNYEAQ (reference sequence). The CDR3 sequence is CASSLSVAAADTQYF. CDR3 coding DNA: TGTGCCAGCAGCTTATCAGTGGCCGCCGCAGATACGCAGTATTTT.

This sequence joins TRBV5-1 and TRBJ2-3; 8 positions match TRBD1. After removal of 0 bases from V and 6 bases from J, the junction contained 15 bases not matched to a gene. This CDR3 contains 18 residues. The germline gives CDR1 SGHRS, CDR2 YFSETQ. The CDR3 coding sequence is TGCGCCAGCAGCTTGGAGTTTCAGGGGGCGCGGGGCGTCGATACGCAGTATTTT. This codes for CASSLEFQGARGVDTQYF.

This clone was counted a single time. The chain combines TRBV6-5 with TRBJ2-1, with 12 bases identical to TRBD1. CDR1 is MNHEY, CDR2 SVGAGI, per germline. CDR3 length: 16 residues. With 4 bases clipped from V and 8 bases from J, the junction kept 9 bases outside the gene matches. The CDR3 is CASSWARDRGRDEQFF. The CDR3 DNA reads TGTGCCAGCAGTTGGGCCCGGGACAGGGGGCGCGATGAGCAGTTCTTC.

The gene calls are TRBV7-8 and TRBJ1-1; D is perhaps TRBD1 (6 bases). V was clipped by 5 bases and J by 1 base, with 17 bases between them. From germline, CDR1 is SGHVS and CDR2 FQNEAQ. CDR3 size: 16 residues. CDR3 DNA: TGTGCCAGCAGCCTCGGAACAGGGATAAAGAACACTGAAGCTTTCTTT. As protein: CASSLGTGIKNTEAFF.

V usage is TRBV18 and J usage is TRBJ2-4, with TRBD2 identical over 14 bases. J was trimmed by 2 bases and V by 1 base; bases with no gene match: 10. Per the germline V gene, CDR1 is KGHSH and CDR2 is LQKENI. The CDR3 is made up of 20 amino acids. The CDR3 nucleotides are TGTGCCAGCTCACCACTCCTGGGACTAGCGGGAGTTCTACCCAAAAACATTCAGTACTTC. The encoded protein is CASSPLLGLAGVLPKNIQYF.

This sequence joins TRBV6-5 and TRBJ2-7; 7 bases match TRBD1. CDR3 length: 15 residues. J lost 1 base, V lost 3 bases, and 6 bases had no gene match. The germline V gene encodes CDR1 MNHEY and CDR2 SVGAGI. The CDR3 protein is CASSYEGAMSYEQYF. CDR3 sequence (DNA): TGTGCCAGCAGTTATGAGGGGGCTATGTCCTACGAGCAGTACTTC.

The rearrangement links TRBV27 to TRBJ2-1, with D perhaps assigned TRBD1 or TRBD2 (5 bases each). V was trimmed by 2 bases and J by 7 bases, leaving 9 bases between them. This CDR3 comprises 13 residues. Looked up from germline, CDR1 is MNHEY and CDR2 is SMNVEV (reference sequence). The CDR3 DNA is TGTGCCAGCAGTTTAACCTGGGGGAATGAGCAGTTCTTC. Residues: CASSLTWGNEQFF.

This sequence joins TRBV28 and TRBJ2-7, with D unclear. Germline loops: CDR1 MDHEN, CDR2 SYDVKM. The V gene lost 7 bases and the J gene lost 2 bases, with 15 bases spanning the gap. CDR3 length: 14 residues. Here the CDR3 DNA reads TGTGCCAGCATAAGGGATGAAGGGCCCTACGAGCAGTACTTC. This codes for CASIRDEGPYEQYF.

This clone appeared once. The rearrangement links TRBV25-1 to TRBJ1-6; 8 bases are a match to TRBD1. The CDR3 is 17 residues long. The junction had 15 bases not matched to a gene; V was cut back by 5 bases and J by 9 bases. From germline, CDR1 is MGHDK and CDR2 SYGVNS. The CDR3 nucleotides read TGTGCCAGCAGTCTGAGGGGACGAACAGGGGGAGGTTCACCCCTCCACTTT. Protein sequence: CASSLRGRTGGGSPLHF.

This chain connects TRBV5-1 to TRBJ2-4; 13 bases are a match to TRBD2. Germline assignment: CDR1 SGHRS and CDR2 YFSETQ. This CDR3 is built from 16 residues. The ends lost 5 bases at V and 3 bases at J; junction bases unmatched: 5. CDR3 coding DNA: TGCGCCAGCAGAGGGACTAGCGGGACTCACAAAAACATTCAGTACTTC. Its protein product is CASRGTSGTHKNIQYF.

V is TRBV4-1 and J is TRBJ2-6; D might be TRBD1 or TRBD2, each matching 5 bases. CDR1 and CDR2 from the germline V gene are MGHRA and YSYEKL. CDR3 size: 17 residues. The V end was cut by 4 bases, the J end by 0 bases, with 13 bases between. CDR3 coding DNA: TGCGCCAGCAGCCTCGGGGCCCTCTACTCTGGGGCCAACGTCCTGACTTTC. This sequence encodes CASSLGALYSGANVLTF.

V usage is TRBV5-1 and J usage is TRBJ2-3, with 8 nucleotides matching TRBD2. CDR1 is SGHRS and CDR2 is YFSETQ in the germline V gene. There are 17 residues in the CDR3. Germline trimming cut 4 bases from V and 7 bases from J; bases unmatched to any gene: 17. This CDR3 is CASSSAPTSGRVNTQYF. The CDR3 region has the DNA TGCGCCAGCAGCAGTGCACCAACTAGCGGAAGGGTGAATACGCAGTATTTT.

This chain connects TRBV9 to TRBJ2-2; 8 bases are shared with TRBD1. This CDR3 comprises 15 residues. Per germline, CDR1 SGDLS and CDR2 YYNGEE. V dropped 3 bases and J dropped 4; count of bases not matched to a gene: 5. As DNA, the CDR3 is TGTGCCAGCAGCGGCAGGACAGGGTCCACCGGGGAGCTGTTTTTT. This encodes CASSGRTGSTGELFF.

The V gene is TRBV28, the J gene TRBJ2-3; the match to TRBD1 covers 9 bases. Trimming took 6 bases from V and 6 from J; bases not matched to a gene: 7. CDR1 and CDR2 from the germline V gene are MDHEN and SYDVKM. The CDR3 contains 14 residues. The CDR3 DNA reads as TGTGCCAGCAGACCTAGGACAGGGGAGGATACGCAGTATTTT. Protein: CASRPRTGEDTQYF. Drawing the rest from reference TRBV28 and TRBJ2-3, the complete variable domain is DVKVTQSSRYLVKRTGEKVFLECVQDMDHENMFWYRQDPGLGLRLIYFSYDVKMKEKGDIPEGYSVSREKKERFSLILESASTNQTSMYLCASRPRTGEDTQYFGPGTRLTVL.

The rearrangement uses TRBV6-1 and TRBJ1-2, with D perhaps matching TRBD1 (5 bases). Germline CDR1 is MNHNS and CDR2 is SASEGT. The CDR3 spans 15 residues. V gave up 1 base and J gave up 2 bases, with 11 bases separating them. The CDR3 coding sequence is TGTGCCAGCAGTGAAGGTGGACAACCAAACTATGGCTACACCTTC. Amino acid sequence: CASSEGGQPNYGYTF.

The CDR3 sequence is CASSFRTGVEQYF. CDR3 DNA: TGTGCCAGCAGTTTCAGGACAGGGGTCGAGCAGTACTTC. The chain recombines TRBV27 with TRBJ2-7; TRBD1 aligns across 9 bases. This CDR3 has 13 amino acids. Germline trimming cut 3 bases from V and 6 bases from J; bases unmatched to any gene: 3. The germline CDR1 and CDR2 sequences are MNHEY and SMNVEV (reference sequence).

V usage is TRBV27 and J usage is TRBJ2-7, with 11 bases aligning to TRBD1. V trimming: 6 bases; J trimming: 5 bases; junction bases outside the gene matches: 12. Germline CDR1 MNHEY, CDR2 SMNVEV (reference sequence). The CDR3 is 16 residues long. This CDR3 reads CASRAIPGQGVHEQYF. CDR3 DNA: TGTGCCAGCAGAGCGATTCCGGGACAGGGGGTGCACGAGCAGTACTTC.

CDR3 nucleotide sequence: TGCGCCAGCAGAACCCCACAGGGGGCCGTCGGCTACGAGCAGTACTTC. This sequence encodes CASRTPQGAVGYEQYF. The chain uses TRBV10-2 and TRBJ2-7; 9 nucleotides align to TRBD1. The germline V gene encodes CDR1 WSHSY and CDR2 SAAADI. This CDR3 spans 16 amino acids. V lost 6 bases and J lost 3; bases outside the gene matches: 12.